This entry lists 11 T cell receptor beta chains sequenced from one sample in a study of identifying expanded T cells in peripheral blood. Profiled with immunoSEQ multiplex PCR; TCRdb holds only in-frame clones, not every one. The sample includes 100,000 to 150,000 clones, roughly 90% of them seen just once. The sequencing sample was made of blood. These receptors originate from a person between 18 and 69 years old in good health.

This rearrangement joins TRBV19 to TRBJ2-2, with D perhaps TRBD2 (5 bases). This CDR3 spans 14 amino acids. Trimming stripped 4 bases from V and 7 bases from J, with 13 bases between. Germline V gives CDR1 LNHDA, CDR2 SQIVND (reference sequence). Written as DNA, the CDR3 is TGTGCCAGTAGTAACAACCTAGGACTCGGGGAGCTGTTTTTT. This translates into CASSNNLGLGELFF. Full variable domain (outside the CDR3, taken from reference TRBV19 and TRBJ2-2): DGGITQSPKYLFRKEGQNVTLSCEQNLNHDAMYWYRQDPGQGLRLIYYSQIVNDFQKGDIAEGYSVSREKKESFPLTVTSAQKNPTAFYLCASSNNLGLGELFFGEGSRLTVL.

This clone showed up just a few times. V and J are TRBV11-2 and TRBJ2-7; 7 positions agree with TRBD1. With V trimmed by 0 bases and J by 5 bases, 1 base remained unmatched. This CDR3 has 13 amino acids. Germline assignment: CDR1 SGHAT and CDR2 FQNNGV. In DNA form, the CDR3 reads TGTGCCAGCAGCTTAGAGACAGGGAACGAGCAGTACTTC. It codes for CASSLETGNEQYF.

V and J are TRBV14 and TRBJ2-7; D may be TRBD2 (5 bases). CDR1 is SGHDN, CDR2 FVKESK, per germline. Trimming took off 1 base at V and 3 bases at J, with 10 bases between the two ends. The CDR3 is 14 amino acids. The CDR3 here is CASSQGGFGYEQYF. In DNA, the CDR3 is TGTGCCAGCAGCCAAGGCGGGTTCGGCTACGAGCAGTACTTC.

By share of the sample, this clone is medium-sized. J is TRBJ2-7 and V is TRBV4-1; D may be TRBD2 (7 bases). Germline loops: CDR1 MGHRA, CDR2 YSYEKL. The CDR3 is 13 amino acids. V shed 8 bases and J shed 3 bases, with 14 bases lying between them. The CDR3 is CASGRGADYEQYF. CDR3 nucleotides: TGCGCCAGCGGCCGGGGGGCGGACTACGAGCAGTACTTC.

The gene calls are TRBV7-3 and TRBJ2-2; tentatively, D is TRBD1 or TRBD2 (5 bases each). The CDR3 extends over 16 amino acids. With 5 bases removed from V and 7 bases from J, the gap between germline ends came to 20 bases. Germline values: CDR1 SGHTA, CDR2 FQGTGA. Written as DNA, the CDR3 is TGTGCCAGCAGCAAAATCTGGACGAGAGGGGACGGGGAGCTGTTTTTT. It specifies CASSKIWTRGDGELFF.

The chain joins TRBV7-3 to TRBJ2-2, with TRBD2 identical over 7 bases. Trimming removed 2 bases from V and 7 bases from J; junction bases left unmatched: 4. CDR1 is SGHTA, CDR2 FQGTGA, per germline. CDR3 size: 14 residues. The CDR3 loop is CASSLGRGGGELFF. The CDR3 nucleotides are TGTGCCAGCAGCTTAGGGAGGGGAGGCGGGGAGCTGTTTTTT.

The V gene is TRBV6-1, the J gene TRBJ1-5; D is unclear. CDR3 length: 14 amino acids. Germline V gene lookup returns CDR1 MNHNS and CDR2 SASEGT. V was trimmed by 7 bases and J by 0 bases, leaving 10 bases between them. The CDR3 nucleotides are TGTGCCAGCATCTTCAGGAATAGCAATCAGCCCCAGCATTTT. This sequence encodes CASIFRNSNQPQHF.

The CDR3 region is CASSERRDLVYEQYF. In DNA, the CDR3 is TGTGCCAGCAGTGAGAGACGGGACCTCGTCTACGAGCAGTACTTC. The chain uses TRBV6-1 and TRBJ2-7; TRBD1 or TRBD2 may be the D gene (5 bases each). V was clipped by 3 bases and J by 3 bases, with 15 bases between them. CDR1 is MNHNS, CDR2 SASEGT, per germline. This CDR3 comprises 15 residues.

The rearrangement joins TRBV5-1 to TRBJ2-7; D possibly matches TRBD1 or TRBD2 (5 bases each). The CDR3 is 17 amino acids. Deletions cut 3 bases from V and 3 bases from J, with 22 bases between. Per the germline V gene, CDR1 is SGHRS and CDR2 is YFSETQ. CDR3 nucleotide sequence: TGCGCCAGCAGCTGGGGGATCCTAGACCTCGGGTACTACGAGCAGTACTTC. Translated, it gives CASSWGILDLGYYEQYF. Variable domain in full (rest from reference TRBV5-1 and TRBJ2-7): KAGVTQTPRYLIKTRGQQVTLSCSPISGHRSVSWYQQTPGQGLQFLFEYFSETQRNKGNFPGRFSGRQFSNSRSEMNVSTLELGDSALYLCASSWGILDLGYYEQYFGPGTRLTVT.

In nucleotides, the CDR3 is TGTGCCAGCACGGCGCGTAATGAAAAACTGTTTTTT. It is translated as CASTARNEKLFF. V and J are TRBV7-7 and TRBJ1-4; D gene unclear. This CDR3 is 12 amino acids long. V lost 7 bases and J 4 bases, leaving 7 bases between the germline ends. Germline loops: CDR1 SSHAT, CDR2 FNYEAQ (reference sequence).

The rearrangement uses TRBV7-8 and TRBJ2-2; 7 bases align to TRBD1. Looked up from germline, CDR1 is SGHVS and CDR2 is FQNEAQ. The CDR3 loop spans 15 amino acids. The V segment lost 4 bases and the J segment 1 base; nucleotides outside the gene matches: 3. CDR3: CASSWGQMNTGELFF. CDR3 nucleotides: TGTGCCAGCAGCTGGGGACAGATGAACACCGGGGAGCTGTTTTTT.